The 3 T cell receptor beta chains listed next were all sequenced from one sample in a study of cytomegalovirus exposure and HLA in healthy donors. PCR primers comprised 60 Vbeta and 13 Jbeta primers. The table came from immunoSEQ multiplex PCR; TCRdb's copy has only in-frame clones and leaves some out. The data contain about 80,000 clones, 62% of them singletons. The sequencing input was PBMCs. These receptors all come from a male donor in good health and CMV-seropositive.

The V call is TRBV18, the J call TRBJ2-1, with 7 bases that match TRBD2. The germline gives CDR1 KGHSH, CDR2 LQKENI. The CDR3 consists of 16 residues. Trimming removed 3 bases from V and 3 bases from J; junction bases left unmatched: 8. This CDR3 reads CASSPLGQRGYNEQFF. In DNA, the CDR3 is TGTGCCAGCTCACCTTTAGGGCAGCGGGGCTACAATGAGCAGTTCTTC.

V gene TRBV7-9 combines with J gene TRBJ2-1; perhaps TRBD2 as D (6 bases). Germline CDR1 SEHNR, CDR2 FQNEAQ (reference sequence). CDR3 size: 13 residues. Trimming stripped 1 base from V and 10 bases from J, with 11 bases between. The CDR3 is CASSLVGGGEQFF. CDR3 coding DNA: TGTGCCAGCAGCTTAGTGGGGGGAGGCGAGCAGTTCTTC.

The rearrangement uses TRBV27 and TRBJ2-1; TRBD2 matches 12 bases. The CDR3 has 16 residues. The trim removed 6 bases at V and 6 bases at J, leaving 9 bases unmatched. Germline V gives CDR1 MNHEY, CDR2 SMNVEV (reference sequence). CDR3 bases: TGTGCCAGCAGCTCCGCACTAGCGGGAGGATTCAATGAGCAGTTCTTC. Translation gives CASSSALAGGFNEQFF.